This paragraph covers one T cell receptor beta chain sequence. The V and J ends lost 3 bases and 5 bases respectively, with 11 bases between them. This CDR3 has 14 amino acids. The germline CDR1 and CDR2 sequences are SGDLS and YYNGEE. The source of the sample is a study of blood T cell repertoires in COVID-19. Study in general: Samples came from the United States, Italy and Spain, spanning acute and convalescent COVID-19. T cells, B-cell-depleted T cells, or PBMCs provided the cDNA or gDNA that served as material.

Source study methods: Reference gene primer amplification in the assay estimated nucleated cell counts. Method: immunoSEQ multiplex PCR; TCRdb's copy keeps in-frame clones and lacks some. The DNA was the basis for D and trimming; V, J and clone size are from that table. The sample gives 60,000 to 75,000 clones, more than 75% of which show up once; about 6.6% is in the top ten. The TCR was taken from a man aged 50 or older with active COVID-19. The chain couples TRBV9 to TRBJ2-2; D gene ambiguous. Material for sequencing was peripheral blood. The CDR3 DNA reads TGTGCCAGCAGCGCATCCTTGGAGACCGGGGAGCTGTTTTTT. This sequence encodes CASSASLETGELFF.